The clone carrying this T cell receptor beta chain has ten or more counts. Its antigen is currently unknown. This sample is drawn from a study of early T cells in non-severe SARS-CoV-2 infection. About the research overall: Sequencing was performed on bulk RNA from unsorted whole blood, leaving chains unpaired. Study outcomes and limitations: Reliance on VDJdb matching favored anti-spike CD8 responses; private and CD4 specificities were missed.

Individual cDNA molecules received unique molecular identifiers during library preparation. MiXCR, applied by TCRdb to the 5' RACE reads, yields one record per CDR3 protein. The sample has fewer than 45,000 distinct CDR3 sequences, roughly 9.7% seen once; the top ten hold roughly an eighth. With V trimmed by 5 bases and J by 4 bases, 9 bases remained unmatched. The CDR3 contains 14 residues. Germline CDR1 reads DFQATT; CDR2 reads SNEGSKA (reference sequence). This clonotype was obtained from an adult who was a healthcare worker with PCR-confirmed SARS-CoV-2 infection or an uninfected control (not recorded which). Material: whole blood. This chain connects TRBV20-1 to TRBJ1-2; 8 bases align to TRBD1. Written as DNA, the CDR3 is TGCAGTGCTGGACAGGGAACTATGCCCTATGGCTACACCTTC. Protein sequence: CSAGQGTMPYGYTF.